This TCR beta chain was observed in a study of beta chain features in type 1 diabetes. The study, taken as a whole, reports: For Type 1 diabetes patients, all four CD4+ subsets carried TCRB CDR3s that were moderately but significantly shorter. The analysis here could not establish whether HLA type shapes TCRB rearrangement. More deletions and fewer insertions at VDJ junctions were seen in type 1 diabetes patients.

In germline, CDR1 is SGHAT, CDR2 FQNNGV. This CDR3 region has 15 residues. The trim removed 4 bases at V and 5 bases at J, leaving 10 bases unmatched. As regards this clone: Antigen specificity is unknown.

Since all of the isolated RNA was reverse transcribed, expressed TCRB transcripts were what got sequenced. Profiling relied on immunoSEQ multiplex PCR, and the TCRdb table lists in-frame clones only, not all of them. The repertoire has fewer than 400,000 clones, roughly 8% of them found once; the top ten carry more than 0.4%. The sequence was collected from a woman under 30 in good health. The source material was central memory CD4+ T cells from blood. The chain employs TRBV11-2 and TRBJ1-1, with 7 bases lining up with TRBD1. In DNA form, the CDR3 reads TGTGCCAGCAGCTCGAACAGGGGCCGAACGACTGAAGCTTTCTTT. It encodes CASSSNRGRTTEAFF.